This T cell receptor (beta chain) was retrieved from a study of PD-L1 blockade in urothelial cancer. Study context: Atezolizumab (1,200 mg intravenously every 3 weeks) began around 2014 for patients. Findings and caveats of the study: Below-median TCR clonality that was measured in pretreatment blood predicted better survival.

The time point: pretreatment peripheral blood. Enrolled patients showed locally advanced or metastatic urothelial carcinoma. In germline, CDR1 is MNHNY, CDR2 SVGAGI (reference sequence). Trimming stripped 5 bases from V and 5 bases from J, with 3 bases between. The CDR3 is 11 amino acids. In the case of this clone: Its antigen is undetermined.

Synthetic templates analogous to TCR were spiked into all PCRs individually. Profiling relied on immunoSEQ multiplex PCR, and the TCRdb table lists in-frame clones only, not all of them. The data contain about 72,000 clones, about 90% of them singletons. This TCR came from a man aged 55 to 70 with urothelial cancer. The chain employs TRBV6-6 and TRBJ1-4, with D unclear. Here the sequenced sample was PBMCs, taken around atezolizumab (anti-PD-L1) treatment. CDR3 nucleotide sequence: TGTGCCAGCAGTGTAAATGAAAAACTGTTTTTT. Its translation: CASSVNEKLFF.